The 20 T cell receptor beta chains presented below share a single source sample, sequenced in a study of shared clonotypes between healthy human individuals. Generated by immunoSEQ multiplex PCR, the TCRdb table keeps only in-frame clones and is missing some. The top ten clones hold under 0.15% of a sample with 2 million to 2.5 million clones, around 95% of them seen once. Sequences were obtained from naive CD4+ T cells sorted from blood. Subset reported: CD45RA+ positively selected. These receptors were taken from a young man in good health.

The CDR3 nucleotides are TGTGCCAGCAGTTTGTCCGGGACTATTAATTCACCCCTCCACTTT. Its protein product is CASSLSGTINSPLHF. The chain carries TRBV27 and TRBJ1-6; a possible D gene is TRBD1 (5 bases). Trimming shortened V by 3 bases and J by 6 bases, and 12 bases separated the two germline ends. CDR3 length: 15 residues. The V gene's germline CDR1 is MNHEY and CDR2 SMNVEV (reference sequence).

Notes on this clone: This sequence may be a read error, since a much larger clone differs from it by one base. The chain joins TRBV11-1 to TRBJ2-7; D gene unclear. The germline gives CDR1 SGHAT, CDR2 FQDESV (reference sequence). This CDR3 region has 11 residues. Deletions cut 2 bases from V and 4 bases from J, with 3 bases between. CDR3 residues: CASSLRYEQYF. In nucleotides, the CDR3 is TGTGCCAGCAGCTTACGGTACGAGCAGTACTTC.

V is TRBV6-5 and J is TRBJ2-1; 12 nucleotides align to TRBD2. J gave up 6 bases and V 6 bases, and 6 bases lay outside the gene matches. The CDR3 has 15 amino acids. The germline gives CDR1 MNHEY, CDR2 SVGAGI. Written as DNA, the CDR3 is TGTGCCAGCAGCGGACTAGCGGGGTCCCCCAATGAGCAGTTCTTC. Its protein is CASSGLAGSPNEQFF.

Remarks on this clone: The same CDR3 can be traced to other DNA sequences in this sample. The chain links TRBV5-1 to TRBJ2-7; 10 nucleotides match TRBD1. The germline gives CDR1 SGHRS, CDR2 YFSETQ. V lost 5 bases and J lost 3; bases outside the gene matches: 2. The CDR3 covers 13 residues. CDR3 region: CASSRDRGYEQYF. CDR3 in DNA: TGCGCCAGCAGTCGGGACAGGGGCTACGAGCAGTACTTC.

The J gene is TRBJ2-5, the V gene TRBV18; D gene uncertain. Trimming cost V 1 base and J 1 base, with 7 bases left between them. The CDR3 has 14 amino acids. The germline V gene has CDR1 KGHSH and CDR2 LQKENI. CDR3 DNA: TGTGCCAGCTCACCACTCAATATCCAAGAGACCCAGTACTTC. Translated: CASSPLNIQETQYF.

Only one count was recorded for this clone. The CDR3 is CASSDRGYTQYF. Written as DNA, the CDR3 is TGTGCCAGCAGTGATAGGGGATATACGCAGTATTTT. The J gene is TRBJ2-3, the V gene TRBV2; TRBD1 is a possible D gene (5 bases). The germline gives CDR1 SNHLY, CDR2 FYNNEI. The CDR3 sequence is 12 residues long. V lost 3 bases and J lost 7, with 8 bases in between.

This chain's CDR3 is CASSLESREQFF. The DNA of the CDR3 is TGTGCCAGCAGCTTAGAAAGCAGGGAGCAGTTCTTC. This chain uses TRBV7-8 with TRBJ2-1; D unresolved. Germline V gene data show CDR1 as SGHVS and CDR2 as FQNEAQ. Trimming took off 1 base at V and 10 bases at J, with 8 bases between the two ends. This CDR3 has 12 residues.

This chain links TRBV11-3 with TRBJ2-7; TRBD1 aligns across 8 bases. This CDR3 contains 14 residues. In germline, CDR1 is SGHNT, CDR2 YENEEA. The junction had 3 bases not matched to a gene; V was cut back by 2 bases and J by 3 bases. The CDR3 DNA reads TGTGCCAGCAGCTTATTAGGACAGGGCTACGAGCAGTACTTC. Protein sequence: CASSLLGQGYEQYF.

The chain is built from TRBV28 and TRBJ2-2, with D unresolved. V lost 5 bases and J 1 base, leaving 2 bases between the germline ends. This CDR3 has 12 amino acids. Germline CDR1 is MDHEN and CDR2 is SYDVKM. CDR3 residues: CASSQNTGELFF. In DNA, the CDR3 is TGTGCCAGCAGTCAGAACACCGGGGAGCTGTTTTTT.

The rearrangement links TRBV29-1 to TRBJ1-4, with 8 bases identical to TRBD1. Germline CDR1 is SQVTM and CDR2 is ANQGSEA. This CDR3 spans 13 amino acids. V lost 7 bases and J lost 4; bases outside the gene matches: 5. The CDR3 loop is CSAWTGFNEKLFF. The CDR3 DNA is TGCAGCGCCTGGACAGGGTTTAATGAAAAACTGTTTTTT.

Here the CDR3 reads CASSPWTSGSNTQYF. CDR3 in DNA: TGTGCCAGCTCACCTTGGACTAGCGGGAGCAATACGCAGTATTTT. V is TRBV18 and J is TRBJ2-3; 13 bases are a match to TRBD2. Germline V gene sequence: CDR1 KGHSH, CDR2 LQKENI. CDR3 length: 15 amino acids. Trimming removed 3 bases from V and 7 bases from J; junction bases left unmatched: 4.

As to this clone: Distinct nucleotide sequences in the sample also encode this CDR3. The V gene is TRBV5-8, the J gene TRBJ1-5; no definite D call. Deletions cut 0 bases from V and 4 bases from J, with 5 bases between. Germline CDR1 and CDR2: SGHTS and YDEGEE. CDR3 length equals 13 residues. CDR3 loop: CASSLAGNQPQHF. DNA for the CDR3: TGTGCCAGCAGCTTGGCCGGGAATCAGCCCCAGCATTTT.

The chain has TRBV5-1 and TRBJ2-2; perhaps TRBD2 as D (6 bases). The V end was cut by 4 bases, the J end by 2 bases, with 12 bases between. The germline CDR1 and CDR2 sequences are SGHRS and YFSETQ. The CDR3 spans 15 residues. The CDR3: CASSGTGLNTGELFF. The DNA for the CDR3 is TGCGCCAGCAGCGGAACGGGACTCAACACCGGGGAGCTGTTTTTT.

The V and J genes are TRBV5-1 and TRBJ2-7; 9 bases are a match to TRBD2. This CDR3 has 17 residues. V trimming: 0 bases; J trimming: 9 bases; junction bases outside the gene matches: 16. Germline CDR1 is SGHRS and CDR2 is YFSETQ. The CDR3 DNA sequence: TGCGCCAGCAGCTTGGGTACTAGCGGGCCATACGATGGTGGGCAGTACTTC. Translated: CASSLGTSGPYDGGQYF.

In regard to this clone: One base away lies a much larger clone, so this may be a sequencing read error. V and J are TRBV5-6 and TRBJ2-7, with 7 bases fitting TRBD1. CDR1 and CDR2 from the germline V gene are SGHDT and YYEEEE. The V gene end was trimmed by 4 bases and the J gene end by 0 bases; junction bases not matched to a gene: 4. The CDR3 contains 14 residues. CDR3 DNA sequence: TGTGCCAGCAGCACGGACAGGCACTCCTACGAGCAGTACTTC. Translating it yields CASSTDRHSYEQYF. The full variable domain, its missing parts supplied by reference TRBV5-6 and TRBJ2-7, is DAGVTQSPTHLIKTRGQQVTLRCSPKSGHDTVSWYQQALGQGPQFIFQYYEEEERQRGNFPDRFSGHQFPNYSSELNVNALLLGDSALYLCASSTDRHSYEQYFGPGTRLTVT.

V gene TRBV5-1 combines with J gene TRBJ2-2; 8 positions agree with TRBD2. With 4 bases clipped from V and 0 bases from J, the junction kept 5 bases outside the gene matches. The CDR3 extends over 16 amino acids. CDR1 is SGHRS, CDR2 YFSETQ, per germline. The CDR3 here is CASSPREGTNTGELFF. For the CDR3, the DNA is TGCGCCAGCAGCCCTCGGGAGGGGACGAACACCGGGGAGCTGTTTTTT.

This chain joins TRBV30 and TRBJ1-6; D possibly corresponds to TRBD1 (5 bases). Germline V CDR1 and CDR2: GTSNPN, SVGIG (reference sequence). V lost 7 bases and J lost 0, with 13 bases in between. The CDR3 sequence is 15 residues long. The CDR3 region is CASPGPTSYNSPLHF. As DNA, the CDR3 is TGTGCCTCCCCGGGACCGACCTCCTATAATTCACCCCTCCACTTT. The whole variable domain, remainder taken from reference TRBV30 and TRBJ1-6, is SQTIHQWPATLVQPVGSPLSLECTVEGTSNPNLYWYRQAAGRGLQLLFYSVGIGQISSEVPQNLSASRPQDRQFILSSKKLLLSDSGFYLCASPGPTSYNSPLHFGNGTRLTVT.

The CDR3 nucleotides are TGTGCCAGCAGGAGACAGGGGGGACTGACGAACACCGGGGAGCTGTTTTTT. Its translation is CASRRQGGLTNTGELFF. The chain is built from TRBV27 and TRBJ2-2; 9 bases align to TRBD1. The V gene's germline CDR1 is MNHEY and CDR2 SMNVEV (reference sequence). V was pared by 6 bases and J by 0 bases, with 8 bases of the junction left unmatched. The CDR3 contains 17 residues.

The chain is built from TRBV5-6 and TRBJ1-5, with 9 bases aligning to TRBD1. CDR3 length: 14 residues. J gave up 5 bases and V 6 bases, and 6 bases lay outside the gene matches. From germline, CDR1 is SGHDT and CDR2 YYEEEE. The CDR3 nucleotides read TGTGCCAGCAACAAGAGGACAGGGGATCAGCCCCAGCATTTT. It translates to CASNKRTGDQPQHF.

The V gene is TRBV13, the J gene TRBJ2-7, with D perhaps assigned TRBD1 or TRBD2 (5 bases each). CDR3 size: 14 residues. V lost 3 bases and J 3 bases, leaving 12 bases between the germline ends. The V gene's germline CDR1 is PRHDT and CDR2 FYEKMQ (reference sequence). CDR3 region: CASSFSGTYYEQYF. The CDR3 DNA sequence: TGTGCCAGCAGCTTTTCCGGGACCTACTACGAGCAGTACTTC.